The source of this T cell receptor (beta chain) is a study of blood T cell repertoires in COVID-19 (dated by TCRdb to 2020 to 2022). The study in broad terms: Samples from collaborators originated in the United States, Italy and Spain and spanned both the acute and convalescent phases of COVID-19. The repertoires were released in a freely available public database intended as a resource for research on the immune response to SARS-CoV-2. Where available, HLA class I and class II types were taken from metadata supplied by the sample provider and were not determined by assay-based typing. Samples were obtained from the ongoing ImmuneRACE study (first 160 participants) and from some 1,300 subjects provided by 6 global collaborators. Subjects who had been exposed to COVID-19, were actively infected with it, or had recovered from it provided the deeply sampled blood TCRbeta repertoires that made up the dataset. The prospective study material was composed of cDNA or gDNA derived from T cells, B-cell-depleted T cells, or PBMCs. The sample metadata nearly always contained a de-identified subject ID, COVID-19 status, age in years and sex. What the authors observed across the whole study: Clinical and demographic metadata were provided uncurated, with the amount varying by source and participant.

The immunoSEQ Assay, a bias-controlled multiplex PCR, was used to amplify TCRbeta CDR3 regions from genomic DNA. The study's processing was this. Nucleated cell counts per sample were estimated from amplification of reference gene primers within the assay. Sequence reads were collapsed and filtered to measure the absolute abundance of every unique TCRbeta CDR3 rearrangement. For each sample, productive Simpson clonality was calculated as the square root of Simpson's diversity index across productive rearrangements. TCRdb mirrors the immuneACCESS table, restricted to in-frame sequences. Some clones are absent from its copies; in checked studies, under half trace to an unresolved V gene, and the reason for the others is unknown. V, J and clone size were drawn from that table, and D and trimming were deduced from the DNA. The sample records 150,000 or so clones, about four fifths of which are singletons. Around 3.6% of the sample is held by the ten biggest clonotypes.

Enrolling through a virtual design, the prospective study's participants ranged in age from roughly 18 to 95 years and lived across 20 to 30 United States geographic areas. In the prospective study, cohorts were assigned on the basis of participant-reported clinical history obtained from a screening survey and a study questionnaire. Mobile phlebotomists in the prospective study collected whole blood, serum and a nasopharyngeal or oropharyngeal swab from every participant. Participants in the prospective study had the option to provide additional blood draws and questionnaires over a roughly two-month period. Blood samples from the prospective study were shipped frozen or at room temperature prior to DNA extraction. The junction shows trimming of 1 base on V and 0 bases on J, plus 10 bases between the germline ends. According to the germline V gene, CDR1 reads LGHNA and CDR2 reads YSLEER. The CDR3, from cysteine to phenylalanine, totals 16 residues. The DNA shown is the 48-base CDR3, in frame from base 1.

Concerning this clone: Its antigen specificity is not known. Per-base quality was not reported, and no clone a single base away is much larger than it.

The TCR sequence derives from a woman aged 50 to 60 in a cohort exposed to, infected with or recovered from COVID-19 (not recorded which). Sequences were obtained from PBMCs or T cells enriched from blood (not recorded which). The V and J segments used are TRBV4-3 and TRBJ1-3; the D gene is not confidently resolved. The sequence in DNA is TGCGCCAGCAGCCAAGTAGTCCCCGTCTCTGGAAACACCATATATTTT. Its protein reads: CASSQVVPVSGNTIYF.